These 13 T cell receptor beta chains share one sample of origin, sequenced in a study of control samples from healthy donors and cancer patients. The table came from immunoSEQ multiplex PCR; TCRdb's copy has only in-frame clones and leaves some out. This table holds some 64,000 clones, around 87% found once. The sample was PBMCs. The source is a woman aged 50 to 60 with head and neck cancer.

This chain links TRBV7-7 with TRBJ2-1; tentatively, D is TRBD1 or TRBD2 (6 bases each). The germline V gene has CDR1 SSHAT and CDR2 FNYEAQ (reference sequence). Trimming removed 4 bases at V and 5 bases at J, with 9 bases between. There are 13 residues in the CDR3. CDR3 amino acids: CASSSGGNNEQFF. CDR3 nucleotides: TGTGCCAGCAGCTCCGGGGGCAACAATGAGCAGTTCTTC.

The table lists this clone with a count of one. The chain joins TRBV5-1 to TRBJ2-6, with D tentatively TRBD2 (6 bases). Germline lookup yields CDR1 SGHRS and CDR2 YFSETQ. The CDR3 length is 16 residues. Trimming took 0 bases from V and 8 from J, leaving 15 bases between them. Here the CDR3 reads CASSLVAGSDPNVLTF. CDR3 nucleotides: TGCGCCAGCAGCTTGGTTGCCGGGAGTGATCCCAACGTCCTGACTTTC.

This chain links TRBV11-2 with TRBJ1-2; D perhaps matches TRBD1 (6 bases). The ends were cut back, 5 bases at V and 3 bases at J, with 16 bases in the middle. Germline V lookup: CDR1 SGHAT, CDR2 FQNNGV. The CDR3 loop spans 15 amino acids. CDR3 nucleotides: TGTGCCAGCAGCCTAGGGGGGGGGCTGGACTATGGCTACACCTTC. This gives the protein CASSLGGGLDYGYTF. Complete variable domain (other parts from reference TRBV11-2 and TRBJ1-2): EAGVAQSPRYKIIEKRQSVAFWCNPISGHATLYWYQQILGQGPKLLIQFQNNGVVDDSQLPKDRFSAERLKGVDSTLKIQPAKLEDSAVYLCASSLGGGLDYGYTFGSGTRLTVV.

This chain connects TRBV19 to TRBJ2-4, with a possible D match to TRBD2 (5 bases). CDR1 and CDR2 from the germline V gene are LNHDA and SQIVND (reference sequence). V lost 2 bases and J 1 base, leaving 6 bases between the germline ends. CDR3 size: 14 residues. As DNA, the CDR3 is TGTGCCAGTAGTATATCGGGGGCCAAAAACATTCAGTACTTC. Its protein is CASSISGAKNIQYF. Full variable domain (remainder filled in from reference TRBV19 and TRBJ2-4): DGGITQSPKYLFRKEGQNVTLSCEQNLNHDAMYWYRQDPGQGLRLIYYSQIVNDFQKGDIAEGYSVSREKKESFPLTVTSAQKNPTAFYLCASSISGAKNIQYFGAGTRLSVL.

The rearrangement joins TRBV20-1 to TRBJ2-3, with D possibly being TRBD1 (5 bases). Germline CDR1 DFQATT, CDR2 SNEGSKA (reference sequence). The CDR3 totals 15 residues. Trimming pared 3 bases from V and 4 bases from J, leaving 17 bases between. The chain's CDR3 is CSASQGTRRADTQYF. For the CDR3, the DNA is TGCAGTGCTAGTCAGGGCACCCGCCGGGCAGATACGCAGTATTTT.

The V call is TRBV5-4, the J call TRBJ2-3; a possible D gene is TRBD2 (6 bases). Germline assignment: CDR1 SGHNT and CDR2 YYREEE (reference sequence). Trimming cost V 4 bases and J 1 base, with 19 bases left between them. CDR3 length: 17 amino acids. CDR3 protein: CASSLLLRGTGTDTQYF. As DNA, the CDR3 is TGTGCCAGCAGCCTCCTTCTTCGGGGGACTGGCACAGATACGCAGTATTTT.

This chain connects TRBV5-6 to TRBJ2-3; 7 bases map to TRBD1. CDR1 and CDR2 from the germline V gene are SGHDT and YYEEEE. J lost 0 bases, V lost 4 bases, and 8 bases had no gene match. The CDR3 totals 16 residues. For the CDR3, the DNA is TGTGCCAGCAGCATATACAGGGGTCCAAGCACAGATACGCAGTATTTT. Translation gives CASSIYRGPSTDTQYF.

The rearrangement joins TRBV18 to TRBJ1-2, with TRBD1 as a possible D gene (5 bases). Per the germline V gene, CDR1 is KGHSH and CDR2 is LQKENI. The V end lost 3 bases, the J end lost 5 bases, and 13 bases lay between the germline ends. The CDR3 has 14 residues. This chain's CDR3 is CASSPGRGGYGYTF. In DNA form, the CDR3 reads TGTGCCAGCTCACCCGGAAGGGGCGGGTATGGCTACACCTTC.

On this clone: At one boundary the junction diverges from the germline segment, which might be a read error. The rearrangement joins TRBV28 to TRBJ1-1; no clear D. The CDR3 has 16 residues. Germline V gives CDR1 MDHEN, CDR2 SYDVKM. For the CDR3, the DNA is TGTACCAGCCGTTTTCGGGGTTCTCTGATGAACACTGAAGCTTTCTTT. It translates to CTSRFRGSLMNTEAFF.

The chain uses TRBV19 and TRBJ1-3; TRBD1 might be the D (6 bases). The CDR3 totals 15 residues. The germline V gene encodes CDR1 LNHDA and CDR2 SQIVND (reference sequence). Between the trimmed V and J ends, which lost 3 bases and 4 bases, there was a span of 13 bases. The CDR3 here is CASSIGGLNGNTIYF. The CDR3 nucleotides are TGTGCCAGTAGTATCGGGGGGCTCAACGGAAACACCATATATTTT.

V and J are TRBV3-1 (or the pseudogene TRBV3-2) and TRBJ1-1; D may be TRBD1 (5 bases). CDR3 length: 14 amino acids. The V gene lost 3 bases and the J gene lost 1 base, with 9 bases spanning the gap. The germline gives CDR1 LGHDT, CDR2 YNNKEL (reference sequence). In nucleotides, the CDR3 is TGTGCCAGCAGCCAGGGAGGGACGAACACTGAAGCTTTCTTT. It translates to CASSQGGTNTEAFF.

The rearrangement links TRBV29-1 to TRBJ1-1; TRBD1 matches 8 bases. This CDR3 spans 13 amino acids. Losses at the gene ends were 6 bases for V and 2 bases for J; bases not matched to a gene: 5. Germline loops: CDR1 SQVTM, CDR2 ANQGSEA. The CDR3 here is CSVRGTGNTEAFF. The CDR3 DNA reads as TGCAGCGTCCGCGGGACAGGTAACACTGAAGCTTTCTTT. The complete variable domain, with remaining parts taken from reference TRBV29-1 and TRBJ1-1, reads SAVISQKPSRDICQRGTSLTIQCQVDSQVTMMFWYRQQPGQSLTLIATANQGSEATYESGFVIDKFPISRPNLTFSTLTVSNMSPEDSSIYLCSVRGTGNTEAFFGQGTRLTVV.

This clone occurred once. The J gene is TRBJ1-6, the V gene TRBV7-2; 7 nucleotides agree with TRBD1. CDR1 is SGHTA and CDR2 is FQGNSA in the germline V gene. The CDR3 is made up of 14 amino acids. With 5 bases clipped from V and 13 bases from J, the junction kept 11 bases outside the gene matches. The CDR3 DNA follows: TGTGCCAGCAGCCCTAGCCCGCAGGGGGGGCCCCTCCACTTT. Amino acid sequence: CASSPSPQGGPLHF.